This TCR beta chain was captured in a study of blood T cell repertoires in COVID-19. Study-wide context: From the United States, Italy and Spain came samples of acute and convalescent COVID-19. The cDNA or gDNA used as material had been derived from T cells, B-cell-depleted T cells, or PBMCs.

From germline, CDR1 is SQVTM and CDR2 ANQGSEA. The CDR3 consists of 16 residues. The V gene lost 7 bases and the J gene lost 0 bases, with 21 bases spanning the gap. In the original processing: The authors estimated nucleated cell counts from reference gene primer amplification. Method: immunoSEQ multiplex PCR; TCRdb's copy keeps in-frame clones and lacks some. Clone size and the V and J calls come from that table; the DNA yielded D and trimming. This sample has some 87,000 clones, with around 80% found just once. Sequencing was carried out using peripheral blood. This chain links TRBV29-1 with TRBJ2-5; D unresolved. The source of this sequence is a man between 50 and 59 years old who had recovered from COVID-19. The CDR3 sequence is CSGYFKRSGNQETQYF. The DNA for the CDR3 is TGCAGCGGCTACTTCAAACGATCAGGCAACCAAGAGACCCAGTACTTC.